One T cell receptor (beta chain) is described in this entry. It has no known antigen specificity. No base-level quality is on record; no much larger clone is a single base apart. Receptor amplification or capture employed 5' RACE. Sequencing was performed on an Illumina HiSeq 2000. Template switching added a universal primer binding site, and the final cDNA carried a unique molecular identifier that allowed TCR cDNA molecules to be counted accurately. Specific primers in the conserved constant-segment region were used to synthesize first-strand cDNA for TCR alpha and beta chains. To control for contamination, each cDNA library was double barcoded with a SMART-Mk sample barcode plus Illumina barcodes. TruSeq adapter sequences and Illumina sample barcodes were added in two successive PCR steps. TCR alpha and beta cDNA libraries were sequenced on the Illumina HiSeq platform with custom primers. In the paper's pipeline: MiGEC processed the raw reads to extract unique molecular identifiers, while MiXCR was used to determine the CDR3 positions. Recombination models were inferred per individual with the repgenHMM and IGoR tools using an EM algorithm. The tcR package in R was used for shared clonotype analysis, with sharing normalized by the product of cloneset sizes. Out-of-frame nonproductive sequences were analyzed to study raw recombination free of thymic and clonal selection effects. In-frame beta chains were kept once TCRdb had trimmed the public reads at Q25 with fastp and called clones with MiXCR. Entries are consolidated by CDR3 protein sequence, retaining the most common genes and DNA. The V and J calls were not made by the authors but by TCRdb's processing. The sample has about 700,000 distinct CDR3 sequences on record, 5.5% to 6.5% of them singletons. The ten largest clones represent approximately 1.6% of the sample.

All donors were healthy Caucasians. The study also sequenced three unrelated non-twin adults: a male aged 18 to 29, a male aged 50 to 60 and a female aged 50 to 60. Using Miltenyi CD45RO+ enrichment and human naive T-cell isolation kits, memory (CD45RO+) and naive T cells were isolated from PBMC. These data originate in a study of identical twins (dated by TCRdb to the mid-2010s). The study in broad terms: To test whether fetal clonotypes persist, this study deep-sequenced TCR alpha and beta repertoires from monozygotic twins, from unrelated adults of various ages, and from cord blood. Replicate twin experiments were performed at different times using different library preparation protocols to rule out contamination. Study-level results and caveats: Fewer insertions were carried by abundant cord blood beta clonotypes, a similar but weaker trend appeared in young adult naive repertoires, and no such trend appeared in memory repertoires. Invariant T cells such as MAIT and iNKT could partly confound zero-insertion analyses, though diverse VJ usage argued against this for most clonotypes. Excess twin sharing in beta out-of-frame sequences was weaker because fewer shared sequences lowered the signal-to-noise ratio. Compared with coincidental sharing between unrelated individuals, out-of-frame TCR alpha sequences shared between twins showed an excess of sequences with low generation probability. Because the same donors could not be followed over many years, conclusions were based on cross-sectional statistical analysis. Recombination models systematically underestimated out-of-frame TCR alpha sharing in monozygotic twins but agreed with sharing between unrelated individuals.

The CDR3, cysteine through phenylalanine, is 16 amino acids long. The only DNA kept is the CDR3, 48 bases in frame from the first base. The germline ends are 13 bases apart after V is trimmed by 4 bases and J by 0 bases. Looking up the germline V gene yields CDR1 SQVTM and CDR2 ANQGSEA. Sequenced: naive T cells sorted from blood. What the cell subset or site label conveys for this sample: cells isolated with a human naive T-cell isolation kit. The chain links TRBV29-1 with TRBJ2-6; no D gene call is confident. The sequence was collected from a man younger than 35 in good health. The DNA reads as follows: TGCAGCGTTGCGGGCACCGACTCCTCTGGGGCCAACGTCCTGACTTTC. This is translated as CSVAGTDSSGANVLTF.